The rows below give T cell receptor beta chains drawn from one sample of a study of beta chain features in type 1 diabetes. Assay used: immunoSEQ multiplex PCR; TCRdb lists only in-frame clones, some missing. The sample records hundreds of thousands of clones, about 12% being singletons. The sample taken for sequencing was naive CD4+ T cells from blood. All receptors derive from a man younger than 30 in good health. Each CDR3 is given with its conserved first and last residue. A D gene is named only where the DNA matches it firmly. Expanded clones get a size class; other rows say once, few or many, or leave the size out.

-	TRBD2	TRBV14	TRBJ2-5	CASSPETSGRGETQYF	TGTGCCAGCAGCCCCGAGACTAGCGGGAGGGGCGAGACCCAGTACTTC
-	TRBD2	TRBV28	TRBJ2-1	CASSAPGLAAYNEQFF	TGTGCCAGCAGTGCTCCGGGACTAGCGGCCTACAATGAGCAGTTCTTC
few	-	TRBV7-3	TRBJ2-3	CASSLAVTDTQYF	TGTGCCAGCAGCTTAGCGGTAACAGATACGCAGTATTTT
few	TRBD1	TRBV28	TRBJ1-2	CASTLGQGYYGYTF	TGTGCCAGCACCCTGGGACAGGGGTATTATGGCTACACCTTC
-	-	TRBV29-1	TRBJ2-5	CSARQILSETQYF	TGCAGCGCACGACAGATACTATCAGAGACCCAGTACTTC
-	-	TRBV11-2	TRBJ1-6	CASSLRLGWGVDESPLHF	TGTGCCAGCAGCCTACGTCTGGGTTGGGGGGTCGATGAGTCACCCCTCCACTTT
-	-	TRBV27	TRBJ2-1	CASSPPDRNEQFF	TGTGCCAGCAGCCCTCCTGACAGAAATGAGCAGTTCTTC
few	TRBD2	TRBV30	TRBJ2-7	CAWSVPILAGDSYEQYF	TGTGCCTGGAGTGTACCTATTCTAGCGGGAGACTCCTACGAGCAGTACTTC
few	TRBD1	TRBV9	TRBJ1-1	CASSLDRGRDTEAFF	TGTGCCAGCAGCCTGGACAGGGGGCGCGACACTGAAGCTTTCTTT
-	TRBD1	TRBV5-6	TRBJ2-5	CASSSRDRGLETQYF	TGTGCCAGCAGCTCGCGGGACAGGGGTTTGGAGACCCAGTACTTC
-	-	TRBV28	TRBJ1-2	CASSLSQGGGYTF	TGTGCCAGCAGTCTCTCCCAGGGCGGAGGCTACACCTTC
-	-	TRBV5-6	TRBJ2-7	CASSPRPPIRQVNHEQYF	TGTGCCAGCAGCCCAAGACCACCCATCCGACAGGTGAACCACGAGCAGTACTTC
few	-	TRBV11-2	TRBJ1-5	CASSVEQNQPQHF	TGTGCCAGCAGCGTAGAACAGAATCAGCCCCAGCATTTT
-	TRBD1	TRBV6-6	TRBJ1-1	CASSYDLGGQGTEAFF	TGTGCCAGCAGTTACGACTTAGGGGGCCAGGGAACTGAAGCTTTCTTT
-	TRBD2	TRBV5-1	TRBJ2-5	CASSYQGGGQETQYF	TGCGCCAGCAGCTACCAGGGCGGGGGACAAGAGACCCAGTACTTC
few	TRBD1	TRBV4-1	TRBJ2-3	CASSQGQYSTDTQYF	TGCGCCAGCAGCCAGGGACAGTACAGCACAGATACGCAGTATTTT
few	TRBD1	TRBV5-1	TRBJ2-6	CASSLVSAGGSGGANVLTF	TGCGCCAGCAGCTTGGTTTCGGCAGGGGGCTCAGGGGGGGCCAACGTCCTGACTTTC
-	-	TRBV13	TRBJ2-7	CASSSWGRGTSNEQYF	TGTGCCAGCAGCTCCTGGGGCAGGGGGACTTCCAACGAGCAGTACTTC
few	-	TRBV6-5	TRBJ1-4	CASSQGGELFF	TGTGCCAGCAGTCAGGGAGGAGAACTGTTTTTT
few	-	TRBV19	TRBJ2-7	CASSIGRGKSEQYF	TGTGCCAGTAGTATCGGTCGCGGGAAAAGCGAGCAGTACTTC
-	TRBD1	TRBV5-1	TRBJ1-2	CASSFSDRGSGYTF	TGCGCCAGCAGCTTCTCAGACAGGGGTAGCGGCTACACCTTC
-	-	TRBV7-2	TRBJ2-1	CASSLRSSVISYNEQFF	TGTGCCAGCAGCTTAAGGTCTAGCGTCATCTCCTACAATGAGCAGTTCTTC
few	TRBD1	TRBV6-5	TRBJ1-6	CAIRVGTGDNSPLHF	TGTGCCATCAGGGTTGGGACAGGGGATAATTCACCCCTCCACTTT
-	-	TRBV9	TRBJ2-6	CASSVDPGNYRANVLTF	TGTGCCAGCAGCGTAGACCCAGGGAATTATAGGGCCAACGTCCTGACTTTC
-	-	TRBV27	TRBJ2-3	CASSFWESTDTQYF	TGTGCCAGCAGTTTCTGGGAGAGCACAGATACGCAGTATTTT
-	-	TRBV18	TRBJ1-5	CASSPGEGNQPQHF	TGTGCCAGCTCACCAGGGGAGGGCAATCAGCCCCAGCATTTT
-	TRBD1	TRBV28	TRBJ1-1	CASRETGGSEAFF	TGTGCCAGCAGGGAGACAGGGGGCAGTGAAGCTTTCTTT
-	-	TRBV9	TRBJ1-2	CASSVVGATRYGYTF	TGTGCCAGCAGCGTAGTAGGGGCCACAAGGTATGGCTACACCTTC